This T cell receptor (beta chain) was sequenced during a study of cytomegalovirus exposure and HLA in healthy donors. The wider study: Per a later analysis, the approximately 600 first-cohort and 100 to 150 validation repertoires shared one platform. General study results and limits: Over 150 TCR beta chains were listed as cytomegalovirus-associated. Cytomegalovirus status was reportedly diagnosed by the classifier with high specificity and sensitivity.

Produced via immunoSEQ multiplex PCR; TCRdb's table is partial and in-frame only. The table lists roughly 130,000 clones, about 86% of them singletons, with roughly 3% in the top ten. These donors were members of the approximately 110-subject validation cohort, a group separate from the roughly 670-subject first cohort. Unmatched junction bases numbered 2, after V lost 1 base and J lost 4 bases. There are 14 residues in the CDR3. CDR1 SGHAT and CDR2 FQNNGV come from the germline V gene. In the case of this clone: The antigen is not known.

This receptor was obtained from a man aged 18 to 29 in good health and CMV-seronegative. The sample was PBMCs. The chain couples TRBV11-2 to TRBJ2-7; 9 bases align to TRBD1. In DNA, the CDR3 is TGTGCCAGCAGCTTAGGGACAGGGGAGTACGAGCAGTACTTC. The encoded protein is CASSLGTGEYEQYF.